Sequencing of this TCR beta chain was carried out in a study of early T cells in non-severe SARS-CoV-2 infection. Across the study: Unpaired chains resulted from sequencing bulk RNA of unsorted whole blood. Study outcomes and limitations: VDJdb matching skewed toward anti-spike CD8 responses, missing private and CD4 specificities.

This clonotype was seen at least ten times. The antigen is unknown. The library protocol tagged individual cDNA molecules with unique molecular identifiers. TCRdb itself ran the 5' RACE reads through MiXCR, one entry per CDR3 protein. The profile shows some 19,000 distinct CDR3 sequences, about 4% of them singletons. The germline V gene encodes CDR1 SGHDT and CDR2 YYEEEE. The CDR3 covers 14 residues. The V end was cut by 3 bases, the J end by 3 bases, with 12 bases between. The V gene is TRBV5-6, the J gene TRBJ2-5; TRBD1 might be the D (6 bases). The sequencing input was whole blood. The sequence was obtained from an adult who was a healthcare worker with PCR-confirmed SARS-CoV-2 infection or an uninfected control (not recorded which). CDR3: CASSSPTGKETQYF. The DNA for the CDR3 is TGTGCCAGCAGCTCACCGACAGGAAAAGAGACCCAGTACTTC.